Sequencing of this T cell receptor (beta chain) was carried out in a study of T cells in Graves' hyperthyroidism and ophthalmopathy. Regarding the study as a whole: Peripheral blood also featured most of the thyroid clonotypes expanded above 0.001. From stable hyperthyroidism, ophthalmopathy was set apart by a 13 V-J model.

As regards this clonotype: Its specificity is not known.

Patients with uncontrolled infections, other autoimmune diseases, pregnancy or lactation were excluded. Isolation of PBMCs was performed on about 9.9 ml fresh peripheral blood. In germline, CDR1 is LNHDA, CDR2 SQIVND (reference sequence). V was cut by 5 bases and J by 1 base, with 15 bases left in between. This CDR3 region has 16 residues. The investigators amplified TCR beta CDR3 regions from RNA transcripts. HTBI primers were the set used in a first-round RT-PCR of the TCR CDR3. Using its own MiXCR run on the multiplex PCR reads, TCRdb lists one record per CDR3 protein. Of 450,000 to 650,000 distinct CDR3 sequences listed, roughly 15% are singletons.

The rearrangement joins TRBV19 to TRBJ1-5; perhaps TRBD1 as D (6 bases). Material for sequencing was blood. The origin of this receptor is a woman between 18 and 29 years old with Graves' ophthalmopathy. CDR3 sequence: CASSPTGFMSNQPQHF. The CDR3 DNA sequence: TGTGCCAGTAGTCCCACAGGGTTCATGAGCAATCAGCCCCAGCATTTT.